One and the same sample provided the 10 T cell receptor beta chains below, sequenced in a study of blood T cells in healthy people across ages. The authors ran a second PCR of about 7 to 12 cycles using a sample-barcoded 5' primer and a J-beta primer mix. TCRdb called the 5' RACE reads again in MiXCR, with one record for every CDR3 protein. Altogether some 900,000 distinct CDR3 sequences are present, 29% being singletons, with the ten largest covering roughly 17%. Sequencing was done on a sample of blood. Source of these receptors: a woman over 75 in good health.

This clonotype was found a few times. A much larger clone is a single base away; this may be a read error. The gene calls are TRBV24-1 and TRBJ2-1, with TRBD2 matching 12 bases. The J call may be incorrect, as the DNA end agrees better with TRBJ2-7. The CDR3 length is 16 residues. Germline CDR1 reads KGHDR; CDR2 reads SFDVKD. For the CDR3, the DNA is TGTGCCACCAGTGACCAACTAGCGGGGGGTTACAATGAGCAGTACTTC. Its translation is CATSDQLAGGYNEQYF.

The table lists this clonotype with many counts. CDR3 DNA sequence: TGTGCCAGCAGTTTACGGACAGGGGAGAGGACAGATACGCAGTATTTT. As protein: CASSLRTGERTDTQYF. The rearrangement joins TRBV27 to TRBJ2-3, with 9 bases that match TRBD1. Germline V gives CDR1 MNHEY, CDR2 SMNVEV (reference sequence). J was trimmed by 3 bases and V by 2 bases; bases with no gene match: 6. The CDR3 runs 16 residues.

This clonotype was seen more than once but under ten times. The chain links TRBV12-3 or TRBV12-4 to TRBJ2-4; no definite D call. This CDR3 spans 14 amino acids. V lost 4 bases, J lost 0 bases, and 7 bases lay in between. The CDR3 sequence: CASSSELAKNIQYF. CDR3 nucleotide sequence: TGTGCCAGCAGTTCAGAGCTAGCCAAAAACATTCAGTACTTC.

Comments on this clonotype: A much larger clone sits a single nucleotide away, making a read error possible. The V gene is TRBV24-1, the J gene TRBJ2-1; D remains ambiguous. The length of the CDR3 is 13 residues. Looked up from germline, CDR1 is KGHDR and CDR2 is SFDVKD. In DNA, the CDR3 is TGTGCCACCAGTGATTTCCAGGTGAATGGGCAGTTCTTC. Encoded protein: CATSDFQVNGQFF.

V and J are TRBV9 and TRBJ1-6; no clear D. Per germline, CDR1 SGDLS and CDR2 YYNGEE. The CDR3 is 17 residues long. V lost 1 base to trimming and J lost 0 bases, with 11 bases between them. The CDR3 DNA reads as TGTGCCAGCAGCGTAAGGGAAGAGAGCTCCTATAATTCACCCCTCCACTTT. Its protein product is CASSVREESSYNSPLHF.

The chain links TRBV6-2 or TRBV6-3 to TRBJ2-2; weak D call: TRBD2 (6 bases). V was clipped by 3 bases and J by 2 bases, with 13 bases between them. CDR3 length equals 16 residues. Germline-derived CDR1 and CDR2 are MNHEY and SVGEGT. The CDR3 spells CASSYAGTLNTGELFF. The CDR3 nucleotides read TGTGCCAGCAGTTATGCGGGGACTCTAAACACCGGGGAGCTGTTTTTT.

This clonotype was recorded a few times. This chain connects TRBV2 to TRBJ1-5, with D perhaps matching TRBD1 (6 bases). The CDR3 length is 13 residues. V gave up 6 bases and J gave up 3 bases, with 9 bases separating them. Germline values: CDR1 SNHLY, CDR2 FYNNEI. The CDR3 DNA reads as TGTGCCAGCAGCGGACAGAACAATCAGCCCCAGCATTTT. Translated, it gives CASSGQNNQPQHF.

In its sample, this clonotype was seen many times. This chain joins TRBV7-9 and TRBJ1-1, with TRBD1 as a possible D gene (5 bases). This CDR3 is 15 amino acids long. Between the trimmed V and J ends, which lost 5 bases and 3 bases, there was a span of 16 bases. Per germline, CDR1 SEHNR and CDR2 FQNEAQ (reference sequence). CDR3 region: CASSGPRERDTEAFF. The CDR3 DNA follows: TGTGCCAGCAGCGGACCCAGGGAAAGGGACACTGAAGCTTTCTTT.

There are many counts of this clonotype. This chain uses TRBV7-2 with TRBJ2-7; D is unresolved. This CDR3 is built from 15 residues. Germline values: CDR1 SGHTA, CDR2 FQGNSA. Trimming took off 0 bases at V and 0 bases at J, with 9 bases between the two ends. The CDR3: CASSLAGSSSYEQYF. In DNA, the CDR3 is TGTGCCAGCAGCTTAGCGGGGTCCAGCTCCTACGAGCAGTACTTC. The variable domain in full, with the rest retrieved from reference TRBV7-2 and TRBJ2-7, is GAGVSQSPSNKVTEKGKDVELRCDPISGHTALYWYRQSLGQGLEFLIYFQGNSAPDKSGLPSDRFSAERTGGSVSTLTIQRTQQEDSAVYLCASSLAGSSSYEQYFGPGTRLTVT.

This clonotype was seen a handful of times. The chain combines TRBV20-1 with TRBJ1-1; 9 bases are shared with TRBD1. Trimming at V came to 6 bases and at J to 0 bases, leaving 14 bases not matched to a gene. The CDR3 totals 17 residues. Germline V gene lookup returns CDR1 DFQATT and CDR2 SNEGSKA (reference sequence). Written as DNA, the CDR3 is TGCAGTGCCCTAAACAGGGGGCCCCTCCTATTGAACACTGAAGCTTTCTTT. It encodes CSALNRGPLLLNTEAFF.